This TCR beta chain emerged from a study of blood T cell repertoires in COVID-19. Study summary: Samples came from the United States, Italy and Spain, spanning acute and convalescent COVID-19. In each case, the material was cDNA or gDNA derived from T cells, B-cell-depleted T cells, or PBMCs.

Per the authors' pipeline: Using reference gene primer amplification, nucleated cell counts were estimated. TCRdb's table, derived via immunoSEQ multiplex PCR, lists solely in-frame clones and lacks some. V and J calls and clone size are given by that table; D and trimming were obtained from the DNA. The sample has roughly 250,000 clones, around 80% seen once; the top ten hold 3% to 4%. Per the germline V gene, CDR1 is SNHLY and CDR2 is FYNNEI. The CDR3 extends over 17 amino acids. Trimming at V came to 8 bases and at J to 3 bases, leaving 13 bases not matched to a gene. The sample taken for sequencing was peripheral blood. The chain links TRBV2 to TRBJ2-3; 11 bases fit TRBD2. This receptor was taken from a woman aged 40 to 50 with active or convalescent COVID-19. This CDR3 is CASHLLAGGLTTDTQYF. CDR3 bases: TGTGCCAGCCACCTCCTAGCGGGGGGCCTCACAACAGATACGCAGTATTTT.